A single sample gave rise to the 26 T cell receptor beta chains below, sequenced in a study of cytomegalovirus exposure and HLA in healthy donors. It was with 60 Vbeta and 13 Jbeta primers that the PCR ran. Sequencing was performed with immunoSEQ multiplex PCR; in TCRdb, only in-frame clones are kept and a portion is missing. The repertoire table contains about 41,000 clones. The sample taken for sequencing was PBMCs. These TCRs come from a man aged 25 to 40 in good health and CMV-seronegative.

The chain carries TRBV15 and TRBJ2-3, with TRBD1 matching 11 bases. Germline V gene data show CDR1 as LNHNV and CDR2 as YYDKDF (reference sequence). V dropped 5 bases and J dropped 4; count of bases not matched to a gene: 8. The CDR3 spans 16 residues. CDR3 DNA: TGTGCCACCAGCCCCCGGACAGGGGGCTGGGCAGATACGCAGTATTTT. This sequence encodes CATSPRTGGWADTQYF.

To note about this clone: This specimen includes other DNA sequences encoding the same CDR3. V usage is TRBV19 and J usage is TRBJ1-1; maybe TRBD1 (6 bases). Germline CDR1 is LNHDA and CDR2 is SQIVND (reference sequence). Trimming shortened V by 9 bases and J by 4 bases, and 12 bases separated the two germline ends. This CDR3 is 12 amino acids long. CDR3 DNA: TGTGCCAGCCGCCTCAGGGGCACTGAAGCTTTCTTT. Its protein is CASRLRGTEAFF.

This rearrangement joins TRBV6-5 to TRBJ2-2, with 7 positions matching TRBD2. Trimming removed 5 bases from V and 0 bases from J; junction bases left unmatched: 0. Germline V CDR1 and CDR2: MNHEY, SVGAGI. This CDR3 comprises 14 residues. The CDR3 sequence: CASSGTTNTGELFF. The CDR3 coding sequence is TGTGCCAGCAGTGGGACTACGAACACCGGGGAGCTGTTTTTT.

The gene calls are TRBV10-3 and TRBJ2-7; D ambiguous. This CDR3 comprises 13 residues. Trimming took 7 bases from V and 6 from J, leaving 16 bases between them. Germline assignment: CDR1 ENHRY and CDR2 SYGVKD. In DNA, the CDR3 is TGTGCCATCACCTTAACCCCTGCCAGCGAGCAGTACTTC. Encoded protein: CAITLTPASEQYF.

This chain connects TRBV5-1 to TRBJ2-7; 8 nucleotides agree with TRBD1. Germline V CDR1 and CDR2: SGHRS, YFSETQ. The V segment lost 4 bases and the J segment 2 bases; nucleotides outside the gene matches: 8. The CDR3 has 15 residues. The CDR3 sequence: CASSNGQGRAYEQYF. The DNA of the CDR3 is TGCGCCAGCAGCAACGGACAGGGCCGGGCCTACGAGCAGTACTTC.

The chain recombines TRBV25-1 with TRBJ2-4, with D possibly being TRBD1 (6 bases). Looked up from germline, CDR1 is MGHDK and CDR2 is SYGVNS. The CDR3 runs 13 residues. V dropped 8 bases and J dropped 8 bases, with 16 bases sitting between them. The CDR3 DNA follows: TGTGCCAGCGGAACAGGGAGCGTGGACATTCAGTACTTC. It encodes CASGTGSVDIQYF.

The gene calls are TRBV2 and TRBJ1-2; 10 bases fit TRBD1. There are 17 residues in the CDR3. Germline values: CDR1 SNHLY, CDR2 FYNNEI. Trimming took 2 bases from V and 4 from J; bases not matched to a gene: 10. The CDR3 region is CASSERDRGIVFYGYTF. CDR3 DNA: TGTGCCAGCAGTGAAAGGGACAGGGGCATAGTTTTCTATGGCTACACCTTC.

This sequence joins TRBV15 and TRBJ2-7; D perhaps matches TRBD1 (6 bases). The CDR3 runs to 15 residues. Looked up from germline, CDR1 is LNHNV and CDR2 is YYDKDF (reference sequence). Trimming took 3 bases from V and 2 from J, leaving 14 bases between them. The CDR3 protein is CATSSRDTSAYEQYF. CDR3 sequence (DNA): TGTGCCACCAGCAGCCGGGACACGAGCGCCTACGAGCAGTACTTC.

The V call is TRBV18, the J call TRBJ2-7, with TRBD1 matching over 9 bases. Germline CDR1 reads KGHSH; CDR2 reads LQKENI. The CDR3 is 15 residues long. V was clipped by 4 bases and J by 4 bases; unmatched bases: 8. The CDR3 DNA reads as TGTGCCAGCTCACATCCGGGACAGGGTATGTACGAGCAGTACTTC. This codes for CASSHPGQGMYEQYF.

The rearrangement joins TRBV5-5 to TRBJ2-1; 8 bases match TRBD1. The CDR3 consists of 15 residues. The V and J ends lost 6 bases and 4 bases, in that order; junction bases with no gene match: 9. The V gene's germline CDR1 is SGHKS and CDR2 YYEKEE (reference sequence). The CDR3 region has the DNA TGTGCCAGCACCGCTGGACAGGGAACATACAATGAGCAGTTCTTC. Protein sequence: CASTAGQGTYNEQFF.

This CDR3 is CASSLDGGIAWEQYF. The CDR3 coding sequence is TGCGCCAGCAGCTTGGACGGCGGGATCGCGTGGGAGCAGTACTTC. The chain has TRBV5-1 and TRBJ2-7; D is perhaps TRBD2 (6 bases). The CDR3 extends over 15 amino acids. Between the trimmed V and J ends, which lost 0 bases and 7 bases, there was a span of 17 bases. Germline CDR1 reads SGHRS; CDR2 reads YFSETQ.

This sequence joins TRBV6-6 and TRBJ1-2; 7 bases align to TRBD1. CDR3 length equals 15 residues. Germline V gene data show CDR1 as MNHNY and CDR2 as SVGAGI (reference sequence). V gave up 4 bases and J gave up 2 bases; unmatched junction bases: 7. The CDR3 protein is CASSSPGQNNYGYTF. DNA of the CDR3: TGTGCCAGCAGTTCACCGGGACAGAACAACTATGGCTACACCTTC.

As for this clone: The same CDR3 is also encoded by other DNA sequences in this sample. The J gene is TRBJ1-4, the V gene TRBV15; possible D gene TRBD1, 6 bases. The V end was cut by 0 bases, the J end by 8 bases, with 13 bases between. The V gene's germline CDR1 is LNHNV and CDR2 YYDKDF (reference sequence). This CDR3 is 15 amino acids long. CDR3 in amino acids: CATSRDPQGGEKLFF. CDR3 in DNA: TGTGCCACCAGCAGAGATCCACAGGGTGGGGAAAAACTGTTTTTT.

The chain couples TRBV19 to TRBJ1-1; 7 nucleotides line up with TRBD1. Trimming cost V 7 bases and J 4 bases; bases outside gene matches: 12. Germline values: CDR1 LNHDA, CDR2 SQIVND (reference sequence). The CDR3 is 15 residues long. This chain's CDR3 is CASIRPTGRVTEAFF. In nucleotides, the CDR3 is TGTGCCAGTATCCGACCGACAGGGAGAGTCACTGAAGCTTTCTTT.

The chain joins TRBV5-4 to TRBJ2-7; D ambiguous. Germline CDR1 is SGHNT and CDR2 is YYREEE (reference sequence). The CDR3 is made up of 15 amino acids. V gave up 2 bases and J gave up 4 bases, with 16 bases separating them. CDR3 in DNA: TGTGCCAGCAGCTTAGGCGATTCAGGCCTTTACGAGCAGTACTTC. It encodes CASSLGDSGLYEQYF.

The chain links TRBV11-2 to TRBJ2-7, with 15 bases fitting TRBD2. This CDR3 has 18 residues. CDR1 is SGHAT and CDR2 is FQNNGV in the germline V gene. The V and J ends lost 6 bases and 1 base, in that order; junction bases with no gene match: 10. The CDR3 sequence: CASRRTSGRGLASYEQYF. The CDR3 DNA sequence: TGTGCCAGCAGGCGGACTAGCGGGAGGGGACTAGCGTCCTACGAGCAGTACTTC.

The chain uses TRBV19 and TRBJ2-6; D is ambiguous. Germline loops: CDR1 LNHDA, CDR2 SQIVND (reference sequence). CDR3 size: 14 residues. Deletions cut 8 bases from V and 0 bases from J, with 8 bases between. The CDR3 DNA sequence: TGTGCCAGTCGGCAGGACTCTGGGGCCAACGTCCTGACTTTC. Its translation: CASRQDSGANVLTF.

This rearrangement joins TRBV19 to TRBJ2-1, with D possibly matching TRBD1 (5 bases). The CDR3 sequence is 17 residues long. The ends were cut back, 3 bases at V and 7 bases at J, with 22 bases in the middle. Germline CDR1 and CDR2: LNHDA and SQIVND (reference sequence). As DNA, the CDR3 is TGTGCCAGTAGTATTCCCTCGCGTCAGGGCGTCCGAAATGAGCAGTTCTTC. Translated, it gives CASSIPSRQGVRNEQFF.

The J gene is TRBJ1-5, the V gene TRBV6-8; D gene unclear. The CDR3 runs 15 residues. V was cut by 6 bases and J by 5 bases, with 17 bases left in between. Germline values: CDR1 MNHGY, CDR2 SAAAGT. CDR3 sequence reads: CASRPRERADQPQHF. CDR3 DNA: TGTGCCAGCAGACCCCGGGAAAGGGCAGATCAGCCCCAGCATTTT.

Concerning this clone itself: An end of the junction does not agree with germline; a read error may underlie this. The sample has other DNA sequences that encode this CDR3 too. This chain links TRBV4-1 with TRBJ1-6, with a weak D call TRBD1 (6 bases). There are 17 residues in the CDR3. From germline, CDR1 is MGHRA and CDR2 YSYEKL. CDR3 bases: TGCGCCAGCAGCCAAGATTCGGCGGACAGCCATAATTCACCCCTACACTTT. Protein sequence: CASSQDSADSHNSPLHF.

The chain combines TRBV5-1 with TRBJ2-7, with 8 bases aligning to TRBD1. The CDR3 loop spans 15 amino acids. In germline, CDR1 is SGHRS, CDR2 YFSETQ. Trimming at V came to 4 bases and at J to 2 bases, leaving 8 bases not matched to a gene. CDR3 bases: TGCGCCAGCAGCGCCTGGACAGGGAGCGCCTACGAGCAGTACTTC. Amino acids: CASSAWTGSAYEQYF. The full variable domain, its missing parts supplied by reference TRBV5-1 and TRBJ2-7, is KAGVTQTPRYLIKTRGQQVTLSCSPISGHRSVSWYQQTPGQGLQFLFEYFSETQRNKGNFPGRFSGRQFSNSRSEMNVSTLELGDSALYLCASSAWTGSAYEQYFGPGTRLTVT.

The DNA for the CDR3 is TGCGCCAGCAGCCCGGAGGTGTTACGGTCGTCTGGCTACACCTTC. This encodes CASSPEVLRSSGYTF. V usage is TRBV5-1 and J usage is TRBJ1-2; D ambiguous. V lost 4 bases, J lost 7 bases, and 20 bases lay in between. There are 15 residues in the CDR3. Germline V CDR1 and CDR2: SGHRS, YFSETQ.

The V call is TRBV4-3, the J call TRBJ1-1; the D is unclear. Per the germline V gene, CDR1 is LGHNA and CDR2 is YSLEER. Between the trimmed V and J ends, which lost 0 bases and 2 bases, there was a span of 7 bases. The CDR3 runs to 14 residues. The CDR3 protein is CASSQDPGNTEAFF. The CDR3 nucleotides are TGCGCCAGCAGCCAAGATCCGGGAAACACTGAAGCTTTCTTT.

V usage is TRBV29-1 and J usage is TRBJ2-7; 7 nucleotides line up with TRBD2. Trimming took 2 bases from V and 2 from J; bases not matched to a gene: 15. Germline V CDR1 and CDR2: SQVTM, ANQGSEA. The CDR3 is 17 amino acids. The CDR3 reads CSVESGAPIGGTYEQYF. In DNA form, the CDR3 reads TGCAGCGTTGAAAGCGGGGCGCCGATTGGGGGAACCTACGAGCAGTACTTC.

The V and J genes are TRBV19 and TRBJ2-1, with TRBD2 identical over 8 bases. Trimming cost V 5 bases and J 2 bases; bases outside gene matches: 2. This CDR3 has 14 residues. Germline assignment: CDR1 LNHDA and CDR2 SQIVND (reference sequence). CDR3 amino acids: CASSLGRAYNEQFF. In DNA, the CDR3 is TGTGCCAGTAGTCTCGGGAGGGCCTACAATGAGCAGTTCTTC. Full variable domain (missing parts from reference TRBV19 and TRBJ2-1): DGGITQSPKYLFRKEGQNVTLSCEQNLNHDAMYWYRQDPGQGLRLIYYSQIVNDFQKGDIAEGYSVSREKKESFPLTVTSAQKNPTAFYLCASSLGRAYNEQFFGPGTRLTVL.

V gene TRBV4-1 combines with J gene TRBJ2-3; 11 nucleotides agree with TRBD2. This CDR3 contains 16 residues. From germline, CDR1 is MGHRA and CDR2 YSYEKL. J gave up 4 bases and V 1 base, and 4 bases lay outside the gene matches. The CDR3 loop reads CASSQAPSGRPDTQYF. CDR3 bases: TGCGCCAGCAGCCAAGCCCCTAGCGGGAGGCCAGATACGCAGTATTTT.